These 5 T cell receptor beta chains came from one sample sequenced in a study of shared clonotypes between healthy human individuals. Using immunoSEQ multiplex PCR, the repertoire was profiled, and TCRdb retains in-frame clones only, with some absent. The table shows about 1.5 million clones, with 95% to 99% occurring only once. Sequencing was carried out using naive CD4+ T cells sorted from blood. Subset: CD45RA+ positively selected. All receptors derive from a man younger than 40 in good health.

The chain has TRBV2 and TRBJ2-7; TRBD1 is a possible D gene (6 bases). This CDR3 has 13 residues. With 4 bases removed from V and 3 bases from J, the gap between germline ends came to 10 bases. Per the germline V gene, CDR1 is SNHLY and CDR2 is FYNNEI. CDR3 DNA: TGTGCCAGCAGTGCCGACAGGAACTACGAGCAGTACTTC. This sequence encodes CASSADRNYEQYF.

DNA of the CDR3: TGTGCCAGTAGCCTCCTAGCGGGCCTCTACAATGAGCAGTTCTTC. Translating it yields CASSLLAGLYNEQFF. The chain joins TRBV19 to TRBJ2-1; 8 positions match TRBD2. J was trimmed by 3 bases and V by 6 bases; bases with no gene match: 7. The CDR3 sequence is 15 residues long. The germline V gene has CDR1 LNHDA and CDR2 SQIVND (reference sequence).

The rearrangement joins TRBV28 to TRBJ2-3, with 9 bases that match TRBD2. The CDR3 is 17 amino acids. The V gene's germline CDR1 is MDHEN and CDR2 SYDVKM. The V segment lost 9 bases and the J segment 0 bases; nucleotides outside the gene matches: 13. The CDR3 reads CASNLPGRGGSTDTQYF. CDR3 in DNA: TGTGCCAGTAACCTGCCGGGGCGGGGGGGAAGCACAGATACGCAGTATTTT.

The chain recombines TRBV7-8 with TRBJ2-7; weak D call: TRBD2 (5 bases). Germline assignment: CDR1 SGHVS and CDR2 FQNEAQ. The CDR3 extends over 13 amino acids. The ends were cut back, 2 bases at V and 3 bases at J, with 8 bases in the middle. The CDR3, as DNA: TGTGCCAGCAGCTTACGCGGAGGCTACGAGCAGTACTTC. It is translated as CASSLRGGYEQYF.

This chain connects TRBV7-9 to TRBJ2-5; 13 bases match TRBD2. Germline CDR1 SEHNR, CDR2 FQNEAQ (reference sequence). The V gene end was trimmed by 5 bases and the J gene end by 0 bases; junction bases not matched to a gene: 6. The CDR3 totals 17 residues. The CDR3 region has the DNA TGTGCCAGCAGCCCTGGGACTAGCGGGATGTACCAAGAGACCCAGTACTTC. This gives the protein CASSPGTSGMYQETQYF. Filled out from reference TRBV7-9 and TRBJ2-5, the complete variable domain reads DTGVSQNPRHKITKRGQNVTFRCDPISEHNRLYWYRQTLGQGPEFLTYFQNEAQLEKSRLLSDRFSAERPKGSFSTLEIQRTEQGDSAMYLCASSPGTSGMYQETQYFGPGTRLLVL.